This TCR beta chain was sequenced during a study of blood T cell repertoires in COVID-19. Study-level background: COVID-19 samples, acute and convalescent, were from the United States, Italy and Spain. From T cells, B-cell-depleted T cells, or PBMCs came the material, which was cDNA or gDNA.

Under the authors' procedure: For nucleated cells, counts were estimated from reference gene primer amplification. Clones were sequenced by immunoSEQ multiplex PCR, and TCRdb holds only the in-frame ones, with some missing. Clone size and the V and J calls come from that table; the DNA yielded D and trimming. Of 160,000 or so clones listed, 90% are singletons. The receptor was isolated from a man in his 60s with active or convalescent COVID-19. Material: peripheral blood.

The CDR3 region is CASSYTGRGKGNTIYF. CDR3 in DNA: TGTGCCAGCAGCTACACCGGTCGGGGAAAGGGAAACACCATATATTTT. This chain links TRBV6-5 with TRBJ1-3, with unresolved D. With 6 bases removed from V and 4 bases from J, the gap between germline ends came to 19 bases. This CDR3 has 16 amino acids. The germline V gene encodes CDR1 MNHEY and CDR2 SVGAGI.